Below, one TCR beta chain is given with its context. Its antigen is as yet unknown. Trimming cost V 4 bases and J 6 bases; bases outside gene matches: 4. The germline CDR1 and CDR2 sequences are SGHRS and YFSETQ. The CDR3 contains 13 residues. This entry belongs to a study of OX40 agonist ivuxolimab in advanced cancers. Study-level points and caveats: The antigens recognized by the expanded peripheral T cells, that is their antigen specificity, were not determined. The 0.1-3.0 mg/kg partial responders had among the lowest clonal expansion. On average, CD8+ T cells showed a greater number of expanded clones than CD4+.

Sequenced by immunoSEQ multiplex PCR; TCRdb stores in-frame clones only, minus some. The data show under 200,000 clones, with around 94% seen just once and around 0.28% held by the top ten. This receptor was obtained from an adult with an advanced solid tumor such as melanoma, head and neck, liver or kidney cancer. The specimen was CD4+ or CD8+ T cells sorted from blood, collected in a trial of the OX40 agonist ivuxolimab. This sequence joins TRBV5-1 and TRBJ1-5; 7 bases match TRBD1. The CDR3 region has the DNA TGCGCCAGCAGCCAGGGGGAGGGTCAGCCCCAGCATTTT. Encoded protein: CASSQGEGQPQHF.